This entry describes one T cell receptor beta chain. These data come from a study of OX40 agonist ivuxolimab in advanced cancers. Study summary: Three dose-escalation patients had partial responses: one with hepatocellular carcinoma and two with cutaneous melanoma.

Sequencing used immunoSEQ multiplex PCR; TCRdb keeps in-frame clones, though not all of them. The sample shows around 99,000 clones, around 90% of them seen only once. The CDR3 is 15 residues long. Per germline, CDR1 WNHNN and CDR2 SYGVQD (reference sequence). V was shortened by 2 bases and J by 0 bases, with 9 bases between the two germline ends. The receptor was isolated from an adult with an advanced solid tumor such as melanoma, head and neck, liver or kidney cancer. The specimen was CD4+ or CD8+ T cells sorted from blood, collected in a trial of the OX40 agonist ivuxolimab. The genes are TRBV10-1 and TRBJ2-3; D perhaps matches TRBD2 (7 bases). The CDR3 nucleotides are TGCGCCAGCAGTGAGGGGAGGGGGAGCACAGATACGCAGTATTTT. Its protein product is CASSEGRGSTDTQYF.